Detailed here is one T cell receptor (beta chain). Its antigen is not known. The sample belongs to a study of metastatic and nonmetastatic thyroid tumors. Study context: Blood and tumor or nodule tissue repertoires from malignant and benign thyroid patients were compared. Study-wide results and caveats: The study reportedly found significantly higher TCR beta diversity in malignant thyroid tumors than benign nodules, in blood and tumor.

Trimming took 1 base from V and 6 from J, leaving 19 bases between them. CDR3 length: 16 amino acids. Looked up from germline, CDR1 is MGHRA and CDR2 is YSYEKL. Among the patients, none had received any treatment before thyroid surgery. TCRdb reprocessed the PCR reads using MiXCR. The table shows 46,000 or so clones, with less than 20% occurring only once. This receptor was taken from a female donor with papillary thyroid cancer or a benign thyroid nodule (not recorded which). Some clones in this sample may be carry-over from other donors' samples. The chain joins TRBV4-1 to TRBJ2-7, with D perhaps TRBD1 (5 bases). Source material: blood. CDR3 amino acids: CASSQAASDMAFEQYF. The CDR3 DNA sequence: TGCGCCAGCAGCCAAGCCGCCTCGGACATGGCCTTCGAGCAGTACTTC.